These 21 T cell receptor beta chains originate from one sample sequenced in a study of T cell responses to AZD1222 COVID-19 vaccine. Here immunoSEQ multiplex PCR was the method, and the copy in TCRdb shows in-frame clones only, minus some. This table has approximately 200,000 clones, about 94% appearing once. The sequencing used peripheral blood, collected 28 days after the second dose of the MenACWY control vaccine. These receptors came from an adult who received the MenACWY meningococcal vaccine as a control.

This chain connects TRBV13 to TRBJ2-5; 9 nucleotides line up with TRBD1. The ends lost 5 bases at V and 2 bases at J; junction bases unmatched: 9. Germline CDR1 PRHDT, CDR2 FYEKMQ (reference sequence). CDR3 length: 16 amino acids. In DNA form, the CDR3 reads TGTGCCAGCAGCCAGAAAGACAGGGGGGCACAAGAGACCCAGTACTTC. Translation: CASSQKDRGAQETQYF.

The V and J genes are TRBV9 and TRBJ2-1; TRBD2 matches 14 bases. V lost 3 bases, J lost 8 bases, and 13 bases stayed unmatched. This CDR3 region has 18 residues. Germline loops: CDR1 SGDLS, CDR2 YYNGEE. CDR3 nucleotides: TGTGCCAGCAGCGAGAGCATTGGGACTAGCGGGAGATCGGATGAGCAGTTCTTC. This gives the protein CASSESIGTSGRSDEQFF. The full variable domain, its missing parts supplied by reference TRBV9 and TRBJ2-1, is DSGVTQTPKHLITATGQRVTLRCSPRSGDLSVYWYQQSLDQGLQFLIQYYNGEERAKGNILERFSAQQFPDLHSELNLSSLELGDSALYFCASSESIGTSGRSDEQFFGPGTRLTVL.

The rearrangement links TRBV5-1 to TRBJ2-1; no clear D. Trimming shortened V by 1 base and J by 6 bases, and 11 bases separated the two germline ends. This CDR3 has 14 amino acids. Germline V gene sequence: CDR1 SGHRS, CDR2 YFSETQ. The CDR3 sequence: CASSLFALSNEQFF. CDR3 DNA: TGCGCCAGCAGCTTGTTCGCATTGTCCAATGAGCAGTTCTTC.

This chain connects TRBV7-3 to TRBJ1-2; weak D call: TRBD1 (6 bases). V gave up 5 bases and J gave up 4 bases, with 17 bases separating them. Germline V gene data show CDR1 as SGHTA and CDR2 as FQGTGA. This CDR3 region has 15 residues. The CDR3 nucleotides read TGTGCCAGCAGCCCCCAAGGGGGAGAGGGCTATGGCTACACCTTC. Protein product: CASSPQGGEGYGYTF.

J is TRBJ2-5 and V is TRBV7-9; 12 bases match TRBD2. V trimming: 4 bases; J trimming: 4 bases; junction bases outside the gene matches: 10. Germline V gene data show CDR1 as SEHNR and CDR2 as FQNEAQ (reference sequence). The CDR3 has 17 amino acids. The CDR3 DNA sequence: TGTGCCAGCAGCTCCCCCCGACTAGCGGGAGCGTCAGAGACCCAGTACTTC. This translates into CASSSPRLAGASETQYF.

This clone has just one count. The CDR3 bases are TGTGCCAGCAGCCCCCGACAGGCCAAGGGCCCTGAAGCTTTCTTT. Protein: CASSPRQAKGPEAFF. The V gene is TRBV6-5, the J gene TRBJ1-1, with D possibly being TRBD1 (6 bases). V was cut by 6 bases and J by 6 bases, with 20 bases left in between. Germline CDR1 is MNHEY and CDR2 is SVGAGI. The length of the CDR3 is 15 residues.

This clone showed up just a few times. This chain uses TRBV7-2 with TRBJ2-7, with 8 positions matching TRBD1. The CDR3 runs to 12 residues. J lost 6 bases, V lost 6 bases, and 4 bases had no gene match. Germline assignment: CDR1 SGHTA and CDR2 FQGNSA. The CDR3 sequence: CASRRTGSEQYF. DNA for the CDR3: TGTGCCAGCAGACGGACAGGGAGCGAGCAGTACTTC. Based on the CDR3 plus reference TRBV7-2 and TRBJ2-7, the full variable domain is GAGVSQSPSNKVTEKGKDVELRCDPISGHTALYWYRQSLGQGLEFLIYFQGNSAPDKSGLPSDRFSAERTGGSVSTLTIQRTQQEDSAVYLCASRRTGSEQYFGPGTRLTVT.

The chain is built from TRBV7-2 and TRBJ2-7; D is undetermined. The CDR3 spans 16 residues. Germline loops: CDR1 SGHTA, CDR2 FQGNSA. V was clipped by 1 base and J by 1 base, with 14 bases between them. CDR3 protein: CASSLGGGLGSYEQYF. CDR3 DNA sequence: TGTGCCAGCAGCTTAGGTGGCGGCCTTGGGTCCTACGAGCAGTACTTC.

With respect to this clone: The junction departs from germline at one end; a sequencing error may be responsible. The chain links TRBV27 to TRBJ1-2; TRBD1 is a possible D gene (5 bases). The germline V gene has CDR1 MNHEY and CDR2 SMNVEV (reference sequence). The CDR3 runs to 16 residues. The CDR3 sequence: CASSSTGQGLNYGYTF. Here the CDR3 DNA reads TGTGCCAGTAGTTCTACTGGGCAGGGTCTTAACTATGGCTACACCTTC.

This clone came up once. J is TRBJ2-1 and V is TRBV28; TRBD1 is a possible D gene (6 bases). This CDR3 spans 15 amino acids. Germline V gives CDR1 MDHEN, CDR2 SYDVKM. Trimming cost V 3 bases and J 2 bases, with 11 bases left between them. CDR3 DNA: TGTGCCAGCAGTTTTTTAACAGGGACCTACAATGAGCAGTTCTTC. Amino acid sequence: CASSFLTGTYNEQFF.

This clone was counted once. The gene calls are TRBV5-1 and TRBJ2-3, with 10 positions matching TRBD1. The germline CDR1 and CDR2 sequences are SGHRS and YFSETQ. J was trimmed by 4 bases and V by 4 bases; bases with no gene match: 6. The CDR3 extends over 15 amino acids. In DNA, the CDR3 is TGCGCCAGCAGCAAGGGACAGGGGACATCAGATACGCAGTATTTT. Amino acid sequence: CASSKGQGTSDTQYF.

The rearrangement uses TRBV19 and TRBJ1-6; tentatively, D is TRBD1 (5 bases). The germline V and J ends were trimmed by 1 base and 9 bases, with 10 bases remaining between them. There are 14 residues in the CDR3. The germline CDR1 and CDR2 sequences are LNHDA and SQIVND (reference sequence). The DNA of the CDR3 is TGTGCCAGTAGTATAGCCCAGGGAGGTTCACCCCTCCACTTT. Protein sequence: CASSIAQGGSPLHF.

The chain joins TRBV6-6 to TRBJ1-2; 7 bases fit TRBD1. The germline CDR1 and CDR2 sequences are MNHNY and SVGAGI (reference sequence). The CDR3 covers 15 residues. The V segment lost 0 bases and the J segment 2 bases; nucleotides outside the gene matches: 3. The CDR3 sequence is CASSYSRQGNYGYTF. The CDR3, as DNA: TGTGCCAGCAGTTACTCCCGACAGGGAAACTATGGCTACACCTTC.

The chain is built from TRBV5-6 and TRBJ1-4, with a weak D call TRBD1 (5 bases). The germline gives CDR1 SGHDT, CDR2 YYEEEE. The CDR3 runs 14 residues. Deletions cut 2 bases from V and 4 bases from J, with 9 bases between. The CDR3 DNA follows: TGTGCCAGCAGCTTTGGGCAGGGTAATGAAAAACTGTTTTTT. The encoded protein is CASSFGQGNEKLFF.

The chain recombines TRBV18 with TRBJ2-1, with 7 bases that match TRBD1. Germline CDR1 KGHSH, CDR2 LQKENI. Germline trimming cut 0 bases from V and 4 bases from J; bases unmatched to any gene: 12. The CDR3 loop spans 18 amino acids. DNA for the CDR3: TGTGCCAGCTCACCACCTTCACTACCGGGACAGCTTTACAATGAGCAGTTCTTC. Translated: CASSPPSLPGQLYNEQFF.

V usage is TRBV30 and J usage is TRBJ1-1; D is uncertain. The CDR3 is 12 residues long. CDR1 is GTSNPN, CDR2 SVGIG, per germline (reference sequence). Deletions cut 3 bases from V and 3 bases from J, with 8 bases between. CDR3 nucleotides: TGTGCCTGGAGACAGTCTGACACTGAAGCTTTCTTT. Translating it yields CAWRQSDTEAFF.

The chain is built from TRBV18 and TRBJ2-7; a weak D match, TRBD2 (6 bases). Per germline, CDR1 KGHSH and CDR2 LQKENI. The CDR3 contains 15 residues. Trimming removed 2 bases at V and 2 bases at J, with 13 bases between. The CDR3 DNA follows: TGTGCCAGCTCACCATTGTCTAGCGTCACCTACGAGCAGTACTTC. Translated: CASSPLSSVTYEQYF.

The genes are TRBV18 and TRBJ2-5, with 8 nucleotides matching TRBD1. Trimming removed 3 bases from V and 7 bases from J; junction bases left unmatched: 22. This CDR3 contains 19 residues. CDR1 is KGHSH and CDR2 is LQKENI in the germline V gene. As DNA, the CDR3 is TGTGCCAGCTCACCGGACGTCTTTACGACAGGGGAGTACGACTGGACCCAGTACTTC. This translates into CASSPDVFTTGEYDWTQYF. Variable domain in full (rest from reference TRBV18 and TRBJ2-5): NAGVMQNPRHLVRRRGQEARLRCSPMKGHSHVYWYRQLPEEGLKFMVYLQKENIIDESGMPKERFSAEFPKEGPSILRIQQVVRGDSAAYFCASSPDVFTTGEYDWTQYFGPGTRLLVL.

This clone was recorded once. V usage is TRBV19 and J usage is TRBJ2-7, with unresolved D. This CDR3 comprises 15 residues. CDR1 is LNHDA and CDR2 is SQIVND in the germline V gene (reference sequence). V lost 3 bases, J lost 0 bases, and 12 bases lay in between. The CDR3 DNA reads as TGTGCCAGTAGTATTGTGGGCGTAGGCTCCTACGAGCAGTACTTC. Its translation is CASSIVGVGSYEQYF.

The rearrangement joins TRBV19 to TRBJ1-5; D remains ambiguous. CDR1 and CDR2 from the germline V gene are LNHDA and SQIVND (reference sequence). Trimming left V 9 bases short and J 0 bases short, with 12 bases between. There are 14 residues in the CDR3. CDR3 loop: CASSSEGSNQPQHF. The CDR3, as DNA: TGTGCCAGCAGTTCAGAAGGTAGCAATCAGCCCCAGCATTTT.

V is TRBV7-3 and J is TRBJ2-2, with no clear D. There are 13 residues in the CDR3. Germline-derived CDR1 and CDR2 are SGHTA and FQGTGA. V was pared by 2 bases and J by 5 bases, with 6 bases between. The CDR3 coding sequence is TGTGCCAGCAGCTTAGAAGGGACCGGGGAGCTGTTTTTT. Protein sequence: CASSLEGTGELFF. The full variable domain, its missing parts supplied by reference TRBV7-3 and TRBJ2-2, is GAGVSQTPSNKVTEKGKYVELRCDPISGHTALYWYRQSLGQGPEFLIYFQGTGAADDSGLPNDRFFAVRPEGSVSTLKIQRTERGDSAVYLCASSLEGTGELFFGEGSRLTVL.